Listed here are 10 T cell receptor beta chains from one sample, sequenced in a study of CD8+ T cells in alopecia areata. Extracted RNA was reverse transcribed, and the resulting cDNA served as sequencing template. The repertoire was sequenced with immunoSEQ multiplex PCR; TCRdb's copy has only in-frame clones and lacks some. The table has more than 110,000 clones, around 58% seen once. The sample here was CD4+ T cells sorted from blood, taken at week 0. The receptors shown here come from a human donor with alopecia areata.

V usage is TRBV29-1 and J usage is TRBJ1-5; D may be TRBD1 (5 bases). V was clipped by 5 bases and J by 3 bases, with 14 bases between them. Germline CDR1 SQVTM, CDR2 ANQGSEA. The CDR3 extends over 14 amino acids. Here the CDR3 reads CSVQGVTPNQPQHF. CDR3 nucleotides: TGCAGCGTTCAAGGGGTAACCCCCAATCAGCCCCAGCATTTT.

CDR3: CASSLGLNRGGGYEQYF. The CDR3 coding sequence is TGCGCCAGCAGCTTGGGGCTGAACAGGGGAGGCGGCTACGAGCAGTACTTC. The chain joins TRBV5-1 to TRBJ2-7; D possibly corresponds to TRBD1 (7 bases). Trimming cost V 0 bases and J 3 bases, with 19 bases left between them. Germline CDR1 is SGHRS and CDR2 is YFSETQ. The CDR3 loop spans 17 amino acids.

J is TRBJ2-1 and V is TRBV5-1, with D perhaps matching TRBD2 (6 bases). Germline CDR1 SGHRS, CDR2 YFSETQ. Trimming removed 0 bases from V and 10 bases from J, with 14 bases in between. This CDR3 has 14 amino acids. CDR3 residues: CASSLGQLAGEQFF. Written as DNA, the CDR3 is TGCGCCAGCAGCTTGGGCCAACTAGCAGGCGAGCAGTTCTTC.

The rearrangement joins TRBV10-3 to TRBJ1-2; the D is unclear. The CDR3 length is 13 residues. Looked up from germline, CDR1 is ENHRY and CDR2 is SYGVKD. Trimming removed 2 bases from V and 6 bases from J, with 10 bases in between. The CDR3 reads CAISEISSDGYTF. CDR3 bases: TGTGCCATCAGTGAGATTAGTAGCGATGGCTACACCTTC.

The chain links TRBV4-2 to TRBJ1-4; D is unclear. The CDR3 is made up of 17 amino acids. The V end was cut by 1 base, the J end by 4 bases, with 16 bases between. Per germline, CDR1 LGHNA and CDR2 YNFKEQ. The CDR3 coding sequence is TGTGCCAGCAGCCAAGCCCGAAGTGGCGGAGGTAATGAAAAACTGTTTTTT. Amino acids: CASSQARSGGGNEKLFF.

The CDR3 region has the DNA TGTGCCAGCTCAGAGGCAATGAACACTGAAGCTTTCTTT. This encodes CASSEAMNTEAFF. The chain joins TRBV18 to TRBJ1-1; D is unresolved. Germline CDR1 and CDR2: KGHSH and LQKENI. The V and J ends lost 5 bases and 0 bases respectively, with 7 bases between them. The CDR3 runs to 13 residues.

This clone was recorded only once. The chain carries TRBV5-6 and TRBJ2-4, with TRBD1 as a possible D gene (6 bases). The V end was cut by 2 bases, the J end by 8 bases, with 14 bases between. This CDR3 is 14 amino acids long. Looked up from germline, CDR1 is SGHDT and CDR2 is YYEEEE. The CDR3 reads CASSLHRVPDIQYF. In DNA, the CDR3 is TGTGCCAGCAGCTTACACAGGGTCCCCGACATTCAGTACTTC.

The chain joins TRBV2 to TRBJ1-5; D call uncertain. Germline V gene sequence: CDR1 SNHLY, CDR2 FYNNEI. The V gene lost 5 bases and the J gene lost 3 bases, with 14 bases spanning the gap. This CDR3 contains 15 residues. The CDR3 loop reads CASSKDLGLNQPQHF. CDR3 DNA sequence: TGTGCCAGCAGTAAGGACTTAGGGCTCAATCAGCCCCAGCATTTT. The entire variable domain, with the rest obtained from reference TRBV2 and TRBJ1-5, is as follows: EPEVTQTPSHQVTQMGQEVILRCVPISNHLYFYWYRQILGQKVEFLVSFYNNEISEKSEIFDDQFSVERPDGSNFTLKIRSTKLEDSAMYFCASSKDLGLNQPQHFGDGTRLSIL.

This clone was observed a single time. This chain uses TRBV5-4 with TRBJ2-5, with a possible D match to TRBD2 (6 bases). The CDR3 totals 13 residues. The germline CDR1 and CDR2 sequences are SGHNT and YYREEE (reference sequence). The V end lost 6 bases, the J end lost 5 bases, and 14 bases lay between the germline ends. The CDR3 DNA is TGTGCCAGCACCTTCTCGGAGGGGGAGACCCAGTACTTC. It encodes CASTFSEGETQYF. The full variable domain, completed using reference TRBV5-4 and TRBJ2-5, is ETGVTQSPTHLIKTRGQQVTLRCSSQSGHNTVSWYQQALGQGPQFIFQYYREEENGRGNFPPRFSGLQFPNYSSELNVNALELDDSALYLCASTFSEGETQYFGPGTRLLVL.

The chain employs TRBV25-1 and TRBJ2-4, with D unresolved. Trimming took off 4 bases at V and 0 bases at J, with 4 bases between the two ends. The germline CDR1 and CDR2 sequences are MGHDK and SYGVNS. This CDR3 contains 13 residues. The chain's CDR3 is CASSGVAKNIQYF. CDR3 nucleotides: TGTGCCAGCAGTGGGGTAGCCAAAAACATTCAGTACTTC.